This section outlines one TCR beta chain sequence together with its context. The data stem from a study of control samples from healthy donors and cancer patients. Only in-frame clones appear in the TCRdb table, and some are missing; sequencing was by immunoSEQ multiplex PCR. The sample has roughly 86,000 clones, approximately 95% seen once; the top ten hold over 1.3%. With V trimmed by 3 bases and J by 2 bases, 4 bases remained unmatched. The CDR3 loop spans 15 amino acids. Germline V gives CDR1 MDHEN, CDR2 SYDVKM. The J gene is TRBJ2-3, the V gene TRBV28; TRBD2 aligns across 8 bases. Sequencing was done on a sample of blood. The TCR was taken from a woman in her twenties or thirties in good health. CDR3 region: CASSFGAGVTDTQYF. The CDR3 coding sequence is TGTGCCAGCAGTTTCGGAGCGGGAGTCACAGATACGCAGTATTTT. Using reference TRBV28 and TRBJ2-3 for the parts outside the CDR3, the full variable domain is DVKVTQSSRYLVKRTGEKVFLECVQDMDHENMFWYRQDPGLGLRLIYFSYDVKMKEKGDIPEGYSVSREKKERFSLILESASTNQTSMYLCASSFGAGVTDTQYFGPGTRLTVL.